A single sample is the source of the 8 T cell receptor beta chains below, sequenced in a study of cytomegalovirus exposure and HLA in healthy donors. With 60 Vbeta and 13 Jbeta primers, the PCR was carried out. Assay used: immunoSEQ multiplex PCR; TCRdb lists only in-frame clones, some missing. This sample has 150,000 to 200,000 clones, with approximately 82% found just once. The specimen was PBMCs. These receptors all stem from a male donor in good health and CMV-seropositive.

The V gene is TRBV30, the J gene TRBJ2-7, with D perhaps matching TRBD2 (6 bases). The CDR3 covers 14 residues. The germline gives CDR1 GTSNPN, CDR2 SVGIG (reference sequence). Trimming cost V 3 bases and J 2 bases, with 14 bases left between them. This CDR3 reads CAWSLGGAPYEQYF. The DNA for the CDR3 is TGTGCCTGGAGCTTAGGAGGGGCGCCCTACGAGCAGTACTTC.

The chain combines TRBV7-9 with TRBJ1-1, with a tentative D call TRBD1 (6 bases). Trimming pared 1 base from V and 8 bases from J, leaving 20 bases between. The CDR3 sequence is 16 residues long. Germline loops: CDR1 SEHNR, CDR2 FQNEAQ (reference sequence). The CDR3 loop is CASSLGLGGQPAEAFF. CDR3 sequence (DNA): TGTGCCAGCAGCTTAGGTTTGGGCGGACAGCCAGCAGAAGCTTTCTTT.

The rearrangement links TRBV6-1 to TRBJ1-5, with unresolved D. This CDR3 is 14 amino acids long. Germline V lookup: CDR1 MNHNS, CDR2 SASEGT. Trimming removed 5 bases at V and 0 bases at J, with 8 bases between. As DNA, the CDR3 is TGTGCCAGCAGTCCTACCATTAGCAATCAGCCCCAGCATTTT. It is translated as CASSPTISNQPQHF.

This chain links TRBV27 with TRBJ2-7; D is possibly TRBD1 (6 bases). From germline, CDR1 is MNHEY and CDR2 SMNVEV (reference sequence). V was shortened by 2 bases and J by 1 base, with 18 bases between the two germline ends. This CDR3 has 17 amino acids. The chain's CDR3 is CASSLAKTGWQSYEQYF. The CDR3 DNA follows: TGTGCCAGCAGTTTAGCGAAAACAGGGTGGCAGTCCTACGAGCAGTACTTC.

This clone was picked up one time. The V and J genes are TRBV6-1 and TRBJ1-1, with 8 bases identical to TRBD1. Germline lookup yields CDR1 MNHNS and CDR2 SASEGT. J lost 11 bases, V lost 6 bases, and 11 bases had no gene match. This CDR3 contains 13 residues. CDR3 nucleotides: TGTGCCAGCAGAACCCCGGGACAGGCTCAGGCTTTCTTT. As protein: CASRTPGQAQAFF.

As DNA, the CDR3 is TGTGCCAGCAGTGATTACAGTGGGACTGAAGCTTTCTTT. Protein product: CASSDYSGTEAFF. The gene calls are TRBV2 and TRBJ1-1; D gene uncertain. Between the trimmed V and J ends, which lost 3 bases and 5 bases, there was a span of 10 bases. CDR1 and CDR2 (germline): SNHLY, FYNNEI. The CDR3 runs 13 residues.

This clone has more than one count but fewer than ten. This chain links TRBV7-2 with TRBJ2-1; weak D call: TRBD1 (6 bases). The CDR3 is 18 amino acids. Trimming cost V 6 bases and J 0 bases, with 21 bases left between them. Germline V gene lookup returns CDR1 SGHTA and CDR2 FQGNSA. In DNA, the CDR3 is TGTGCCAGCAGGGCGAGGAGCAGGTTGGGGGCCTCCTACAATGAGCAGTTCTTC. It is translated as CASRARSRLGASYNEQFF.

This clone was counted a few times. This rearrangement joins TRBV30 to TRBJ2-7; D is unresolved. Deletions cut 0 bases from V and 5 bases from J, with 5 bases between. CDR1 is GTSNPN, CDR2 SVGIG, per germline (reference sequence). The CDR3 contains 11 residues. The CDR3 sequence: CAWSVLDEQYF. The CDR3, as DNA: TGTGCCTGGAGTGTACTCGACGAGCAGTACTTC.